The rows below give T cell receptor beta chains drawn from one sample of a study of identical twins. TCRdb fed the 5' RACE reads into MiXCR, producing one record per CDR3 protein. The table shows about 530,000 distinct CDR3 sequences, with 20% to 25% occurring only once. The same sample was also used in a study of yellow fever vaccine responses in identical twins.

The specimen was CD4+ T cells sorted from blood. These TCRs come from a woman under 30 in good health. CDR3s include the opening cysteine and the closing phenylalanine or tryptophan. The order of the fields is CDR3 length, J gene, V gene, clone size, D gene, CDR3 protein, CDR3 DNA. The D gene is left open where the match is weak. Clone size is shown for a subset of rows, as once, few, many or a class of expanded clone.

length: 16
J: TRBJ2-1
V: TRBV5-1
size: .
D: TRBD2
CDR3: CASSGIAGVSYNEQFF
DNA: TGCGCCAGCAGCGGAATAGCGGGGGTATCATACAATGAGCAGTTCTTC

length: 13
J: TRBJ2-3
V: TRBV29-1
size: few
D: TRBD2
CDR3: CSTSGKSTDTQYF
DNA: TGCAGCACTAGCGGAAAAAGCACAGATACGCAGTATTTT

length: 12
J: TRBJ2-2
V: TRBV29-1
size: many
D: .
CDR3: CSVDRNTGELFF
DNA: TGCAGCGTTGATCGGAACACCGGGGAGCTGTTTTTT

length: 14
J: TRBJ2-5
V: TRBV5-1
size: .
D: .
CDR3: CASSVGPQPETQYF
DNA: TGCGCCAGCAGCGTCGGACCCCAGCCGGAGACCCAGTACTTC

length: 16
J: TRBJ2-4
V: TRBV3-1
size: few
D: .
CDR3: CASSKGGEGRRNIQYF
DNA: TGTGCCAGCAGCAAGGGGGGGGAGGGGAGGAGAAACATTCAGTACTTC

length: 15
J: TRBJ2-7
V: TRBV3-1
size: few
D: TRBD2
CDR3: CASSQATSGTYEQYF
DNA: TGTGCCAGCAGCCAAGCGACTAGCGGTACCTACGAGCAGTACTTC

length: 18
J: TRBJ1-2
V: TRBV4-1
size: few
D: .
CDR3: CASSPIDNGVPRGYGYTF
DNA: TGCGCCAGCAGCCCGATAGATAATGGTGTGCCGCGAGGGTATGGCTACACCTTC

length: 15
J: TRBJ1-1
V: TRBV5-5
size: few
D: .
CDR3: CASSLTGAANTEAFF
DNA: TGTGCCAGCAGTCTAACAGGTGCTGCGAACACTGAAGCTTTCTTT

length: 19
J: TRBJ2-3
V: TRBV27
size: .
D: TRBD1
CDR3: CASSLLPGTGRYSTDTQYF
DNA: TGTGCCAGCAGTTTACTCCCCGGGACAGGGAGGTACAGCACAGATACGCAGTATTTT

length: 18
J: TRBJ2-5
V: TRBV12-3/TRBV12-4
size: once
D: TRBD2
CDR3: CASSLGTSGGYYQETQYF
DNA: TGTGCCAGCAGTTTGGGGACTAGCGGGGGATATTACCAAGAGACCCAGTACTTC

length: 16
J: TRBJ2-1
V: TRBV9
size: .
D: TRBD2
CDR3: CASSFAGTSGRNEQFF
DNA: TGTGCCAGCAGCTTTGCCGGGACTAGCGGCAGAAATGAGCAGTTCTTC

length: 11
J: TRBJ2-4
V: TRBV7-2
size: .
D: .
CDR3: CASSLDVSMYF
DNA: TGTGCCAGCAGCTTAGACGTCAGTATGTACTTC

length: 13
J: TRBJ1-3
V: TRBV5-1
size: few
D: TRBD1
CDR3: CASSSTGPGTIYF
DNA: TGCGCCAGCAGCTCGACAGGGCCCGGCACCATATATTTT

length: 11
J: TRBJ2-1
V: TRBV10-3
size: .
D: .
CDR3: CAISERPWQFF
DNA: TGTGCCATCAGTGAAAGACCCTGGCAGTTCTTC

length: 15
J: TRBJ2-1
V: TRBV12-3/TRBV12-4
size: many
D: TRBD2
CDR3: CASSGTSGVYNEQFF
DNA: TGTGCCAGCAGTGGTACTAGCGGGGTATACAATGAGCAGTTCTTC

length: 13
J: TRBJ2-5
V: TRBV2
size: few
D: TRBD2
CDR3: CASRGLAVETQYF
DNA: TGTGCCAGCAGGGGACTAGCGGTAGAGACCCAGTACTTC

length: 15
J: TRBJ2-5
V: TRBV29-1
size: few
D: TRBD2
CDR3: CSVDLSGVGQETQYF
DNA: TGCAGCGTTGACCTTAGCGGGGTGGGCCAAGAGACCCAGTACTTC

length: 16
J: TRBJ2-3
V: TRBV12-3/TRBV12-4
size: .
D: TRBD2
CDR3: CASSPPPGGAQDTQYF
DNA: TGTGCCAGCAGCCCTCCACCGGGGGGGGCACAAGATACGCAGTATTTT

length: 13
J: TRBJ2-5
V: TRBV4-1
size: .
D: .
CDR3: CASSQPTQETQYF
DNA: TGCGCCAGCAGCCAACCGACTCAGGAGACCCAGTACTTC

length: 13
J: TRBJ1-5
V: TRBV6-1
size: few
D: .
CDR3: CASSDRQDEPQHF
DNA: TGTGCCAGCAGTGATCGTCAGGACGAGCCCCAGCATTTT

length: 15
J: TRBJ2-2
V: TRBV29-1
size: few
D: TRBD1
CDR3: CSVGGQAPNTGELFF
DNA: TGCAGCGTTGGCGGACAGGCGCCTAACACCGGGGAGCTGTTTTTT

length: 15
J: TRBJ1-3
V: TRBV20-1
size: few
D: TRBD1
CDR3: CSAGIGTGGGNTIYF
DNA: TGCAGTGCTGGCATCGGTACAGGGGGCGGAAACACCATATATTTT

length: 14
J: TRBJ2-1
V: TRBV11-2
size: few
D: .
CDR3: CASSQDRPYNEQFF
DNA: TGTGCCAGCAGCCAAGACAGGCCCTACAATGAGCAGTTCTTC

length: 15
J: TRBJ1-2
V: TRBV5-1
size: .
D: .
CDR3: CASSLGGPSDYGYTF
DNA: TGCGCCAGCAGCTTGGGAGGGCCGTCCGACTATGGCTACACCTTC

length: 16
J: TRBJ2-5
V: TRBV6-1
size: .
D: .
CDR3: CASSAAGAPGLATQYF
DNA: TGTGCCAGCAGTGCCGCGGGGGCACCGGGTTTGGCGACCCAGTACTTC

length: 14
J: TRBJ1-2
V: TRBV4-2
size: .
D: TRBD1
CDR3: CASSPSDRVNGYTF
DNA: TGTGCCAGCAGCCCTTCGGACAGGGTTAACGGCTACACCTTC

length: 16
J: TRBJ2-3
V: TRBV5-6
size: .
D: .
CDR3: CASSSPKRDITDTQYF
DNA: TGTGCCAGCAGCTCACCCAAGCGGGACATCACAGATACGCAGTATTTT

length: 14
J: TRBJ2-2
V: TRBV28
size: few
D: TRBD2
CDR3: CASNSGRITGELFF
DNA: TGTGCCAGCAATAGCGGGAGGATTACCGGGGAGCTGTTTTTT

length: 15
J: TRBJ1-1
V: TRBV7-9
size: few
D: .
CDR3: CASSSKTWDSPEAFF
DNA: TGTGCCAGCAGCTCGAAAACCTGGGACTCGCCTGAAGCTTTCTTT

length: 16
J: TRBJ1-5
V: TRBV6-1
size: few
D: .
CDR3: CASRRFRQGSNQPQHF
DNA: TGTGCCAGCAGACGATTTAGGCAGGGAAGCAATCAGCCCCAGCATTTT

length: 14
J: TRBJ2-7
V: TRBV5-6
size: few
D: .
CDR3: CASSFGRPSYEQYF
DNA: TGTGCCAGCAGCTTTGGCCGACCCTCCTACGAGCAGTACTTC

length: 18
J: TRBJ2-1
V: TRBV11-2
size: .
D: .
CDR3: CASSLRWRDGSGRNEQFF
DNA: TGTGCCAGCAGCTTACGTTGGCGTGACGGGAGTGGTAGGAATGAGCAGTTCTTC

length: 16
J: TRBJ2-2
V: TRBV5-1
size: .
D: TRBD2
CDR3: CASRSTSGRNTGELFF
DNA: TGCGCCAGCAGGTCGACTAGCGGGCGTAACACCGGGGAGCTGTTTTTT

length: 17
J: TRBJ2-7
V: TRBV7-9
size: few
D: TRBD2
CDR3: CASSFLPGLAGNGEQYF
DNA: TGTGCCAGCAGCTTCCTACCCGGACTAGCGGGAAATGGCGAGCAGTACTTC

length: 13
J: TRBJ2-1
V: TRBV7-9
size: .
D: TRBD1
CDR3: CASRLTGENEQFF
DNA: TGTGCCAGCCGTTTGACAGGGGAGAATGAGCAGTTCTTC

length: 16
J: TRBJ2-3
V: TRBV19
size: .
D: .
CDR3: CASQSRGLPSTDTQYF
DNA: TGTGCCAGCCAATCGCGGGGCCTACCCTCCACAGATACGCAGTATTTT

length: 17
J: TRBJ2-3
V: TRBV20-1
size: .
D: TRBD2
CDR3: CSARGDTSGRYTDTQYF
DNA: TGCAGTGCTAGAGGGGATACTAGCGGGAGGTACACAGATACGCAGTATTTT

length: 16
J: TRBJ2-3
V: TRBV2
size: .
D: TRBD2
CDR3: CASSRLAGGPADTQYF
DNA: TGTGCCAGCAGCCGACTAGCGGGAGGGCCTGCAGATACGCAGTATTTT

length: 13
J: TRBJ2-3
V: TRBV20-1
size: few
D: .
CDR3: CSVPDNFTDTQYF
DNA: TGCAGCGTCCCGGACAACTTCACAGATACGCAGTATTTT

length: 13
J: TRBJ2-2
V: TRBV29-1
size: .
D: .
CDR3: CSVIRLEAGELFF
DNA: TGCAGCGTTATTCGTTTAGAGGCCGGGGAGCTGTTTTTT

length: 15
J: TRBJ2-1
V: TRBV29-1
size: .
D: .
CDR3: CSAKLEGVSYNEQFF
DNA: TGCAGCGCCAAACTAGAGGGGGTCTCCTACAATGAGCAGTTCTTC

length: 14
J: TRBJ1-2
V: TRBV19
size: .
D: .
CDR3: CASSRMEAGYGYTF
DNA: TGTGCCAGTAGCCGGATGGAGGCGGGCTATGGCTACACCTTC

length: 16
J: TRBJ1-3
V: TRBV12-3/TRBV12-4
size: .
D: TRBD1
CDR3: CASSLGDRSSGNTIYF
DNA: TGTGCCAGCAGTTTAGGGGACAGGTCGTCTGGAAACACCATATATTTT

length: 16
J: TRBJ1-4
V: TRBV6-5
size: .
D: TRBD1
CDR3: CASSYLMGTGGEKLFF
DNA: TGTGCCAGCAGTTACCTCATGGGGACAGGGGGAGAAAAACTGTTTTTT

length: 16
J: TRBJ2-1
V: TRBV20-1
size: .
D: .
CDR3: CSARQADFQPNNEQFF
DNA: TGCAGTGCTAGGCAGGCGGATTTCCAACCCAACAATGAGCAGTTCTTC

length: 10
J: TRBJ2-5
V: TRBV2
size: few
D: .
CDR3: CASSDATQYF
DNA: TGTGCCAGCAGTGATGCGACCCAGTACTTC

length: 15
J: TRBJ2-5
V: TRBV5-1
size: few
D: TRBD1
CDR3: CASKTQDRVEETQYF
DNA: TGCGCCAGCAAAACCCAGGACAGGGTGGAAGAGACCCAGTACTTC

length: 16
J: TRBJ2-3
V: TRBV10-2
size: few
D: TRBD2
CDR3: CASSQGLAGVWDTQYF
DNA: TGCGCCAGCAGCCAAGGACTAGCGGGAGTTTGGGATACGCAGTATTTT

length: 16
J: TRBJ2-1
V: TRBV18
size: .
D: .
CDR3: CASSPQEALGPNEQFF
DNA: TGTGCCAGCTCACCACAGGAGGCCTTGGGACCCAATGAGCAGTTCTTC

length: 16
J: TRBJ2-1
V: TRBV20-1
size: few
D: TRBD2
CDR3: CSARSPTSGRGNEQFF
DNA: TGCAGTGCTAGATCCCCAACTAGCGGGAGGGGAAATGAGCAGTTCTTC

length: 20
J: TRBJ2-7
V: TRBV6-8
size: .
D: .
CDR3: CASSYSIRQGGPNCSYEQYF
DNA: TGTGCCAGCAGTTACTCAATTCGGCAGGGAGGACCAAACTGCTCCTACGAGCAGTACTTC

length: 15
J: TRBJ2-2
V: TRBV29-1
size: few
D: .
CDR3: CSVYLAGAGTGELFF
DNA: TGCAGCGTGTACCTCGCGGGGGCCGGGACCGGGGAGCTGTTTTTT